This is a list of T cell receptor beta chains from one sample in a study of blood T cell repertoires in COVID-19. Measured with immunoSEQ multiplex PCR; TCRdb has only the in-frame clones, and not every one. The sample carries approximately 230,000 clones, about nine tenths recorded once. The sample comprised PBMCs or T cells enriched from blood (not recorded which). Receptors originate from a woman aged 30 to 39 with acute COVID-19. CDR3s leave out the opening cysteine and the closing phenylalanine or tryptophan.

length | J | V | CDR3
12 | TRBJ1-4 | TRBV7-2 | ASSPSRGAVKLF
8 | TRBJ2-7 | TRBV12-1 | APPSPEQY
11 | TRBJ1-1 | TRBV9 | ASSRVTNTEAF
13 | TRBJ2-3 | TRBV28 | ASSSSGSGTDTQY
13 | TRBJ1-6 | TRBV24-1 | ATSDPTEANSPLH
15 | TRBJ2-1 | TRBV5-1 | ASSRTPGQGSYNEQF
14 | TRBJ2-7 | TRBV3-1/TRBV3-2 | ASSHLPGQGEREQY
15 | TRBJ2-5 | TRBV2 | ASRPTLAGGPFETQY
13 | TRBJ2-1 | TRBV6-5 | AGKTGTSVYNEQF
11 | TRBJ2-7 | TRBV27 | ASSFDGQGEQY
13 | TRBJ1-1 | TRBV5-4 | ASSKPGQGDTEAF
13 | TRBJ1-3 | TRBV18 | ASSPPQGPGNTIY
14 | TRBJ1-1 | TRBV28 | ASSSGGPGVSTEAF
14 | TRBJ2-7 | TRBV28 | ASSLFGQKARDEQY
15 | TRBJ2-5 | TRBV28 | ASTSLGAGGPQETQY
12 | TRBJ1-2 | TRBV19 | ASSVGSINYGYT
9 | TRBJ1-5 | TRBV30 | AWSTGGPQH
14 | TRBJ2-7 | TRBV5-1 | ASSPAGTANLHEQY
12 | TRBJ1-6 | TRBV5-6 | ASSDRRLGARLH
9 | TRBJ2-7 | TRBV20-1 | SARTTSEQY
11 | TRBJ1-2 | TRBV2 | ASISQGNYGYT
11 | TRBJ2-5 | TRBV15 | ATSVGRKETQY
14 | TRBJ2-2 | TRBV6-6 | ASSRLAGVNTGELF
13 | TRBJ2-2 | TRBV2 | ASSPGGIDTGELF
13 | TRBJ2-3 | TRBV3-1/TRBV3-2 | ASSTSVSGTDTQY
13 | TRBJ2-6 | TRBV6-2/TRBV6-3 | ASSPHSSGANVLT
15 | TRBJ2-1 | TRBV5-1 | ASSHGEASGGYNEQF
13 | TRBJ2-7 | TRBV11-1 | ASSLPDRKNDEQY
12 | TRBJ2-3 | TRBV7-2 | ASSLSQGTDTQY
13 | TRBJ1-1 | TRBV5-1 | ASSLDQGRHTEAF
11 | TRBJ1-1 | TRBV10-3 | AISATEYIGAF
11 | TRBJ1-5 | TRBV16 | ASSRLRNQPQH
13 | TRBJ2-3 | TRBV6-2/TRBV6-3 | ASSYGQVSTDTQY
13 | TRBJ1-5 | TRBV19 | ASSIDPGGGQPQH
13 | TRBJ2-5 | TRBV7-9 | ASSPASGTQETQY
13 | TRBJ2-7 | TRBV18 | ASSPNTGVVDEQY
13 | TRBJ2-2 | TRBV6-5 | ASSYSGGMTGELF
13 | TRBJ2-7 | TRBV19 | ASSRSGTGPYEQY
14 | TRBJ2-3 | TRBV7-9 | ASSVGLAGGTDTQY
12 | TRBJ1-2 | TRBV7-9 | ASSFGQTNYGYT
15 | TRBJ1-6 | TRBV15 | ATSRDKFSGSNSPLH
9 | TRBJ2-7 | TRBV20-1 | SAGRSYEQY
12 | TRBJ1-5 | TRBV27 | ASSLGQGTQPQH
12 | TRBJ2-2 | TRBV19 | ASRGDRVHGELF